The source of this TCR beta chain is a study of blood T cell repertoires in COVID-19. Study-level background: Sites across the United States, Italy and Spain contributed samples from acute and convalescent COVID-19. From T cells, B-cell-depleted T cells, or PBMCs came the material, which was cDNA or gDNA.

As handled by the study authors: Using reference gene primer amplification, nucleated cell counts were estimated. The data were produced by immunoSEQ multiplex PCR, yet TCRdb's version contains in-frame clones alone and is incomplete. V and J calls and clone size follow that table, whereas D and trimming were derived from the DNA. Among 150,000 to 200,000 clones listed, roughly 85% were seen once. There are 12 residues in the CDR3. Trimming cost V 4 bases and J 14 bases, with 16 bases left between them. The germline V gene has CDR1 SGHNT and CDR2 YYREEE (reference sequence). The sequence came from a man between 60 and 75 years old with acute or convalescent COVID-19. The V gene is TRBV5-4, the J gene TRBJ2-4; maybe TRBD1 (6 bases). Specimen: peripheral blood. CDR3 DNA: TGTGCCAGCAGCCCTGACAGGTCTCGGAAGTACTTC. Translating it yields CASSPDRSRKYF.